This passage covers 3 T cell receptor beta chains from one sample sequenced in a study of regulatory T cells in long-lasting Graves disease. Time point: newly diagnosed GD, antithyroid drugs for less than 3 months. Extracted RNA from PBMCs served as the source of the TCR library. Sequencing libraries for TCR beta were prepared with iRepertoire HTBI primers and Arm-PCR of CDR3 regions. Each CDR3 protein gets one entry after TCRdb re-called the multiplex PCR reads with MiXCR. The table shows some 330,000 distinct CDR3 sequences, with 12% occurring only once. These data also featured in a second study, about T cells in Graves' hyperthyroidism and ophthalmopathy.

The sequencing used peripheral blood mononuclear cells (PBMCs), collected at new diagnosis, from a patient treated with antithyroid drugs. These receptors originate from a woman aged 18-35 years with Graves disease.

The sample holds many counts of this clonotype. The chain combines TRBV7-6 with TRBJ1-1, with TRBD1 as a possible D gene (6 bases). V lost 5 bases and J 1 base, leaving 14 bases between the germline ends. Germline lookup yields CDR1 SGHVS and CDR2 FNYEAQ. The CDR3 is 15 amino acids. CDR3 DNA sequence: TGTGCCAGCAGCCCCGGGACAACCTGGAACACTGAAGCTTTCTTT. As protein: CASSPGTTWNTEAFF.

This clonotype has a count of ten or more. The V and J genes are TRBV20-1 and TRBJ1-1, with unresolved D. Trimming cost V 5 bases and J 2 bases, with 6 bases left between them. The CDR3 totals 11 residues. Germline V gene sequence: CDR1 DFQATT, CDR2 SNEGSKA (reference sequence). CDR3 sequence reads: CSAGQNTEAFF. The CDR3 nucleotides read TGCAGTGCTGGGCAAAACACTGAAGCTTTCTTT.

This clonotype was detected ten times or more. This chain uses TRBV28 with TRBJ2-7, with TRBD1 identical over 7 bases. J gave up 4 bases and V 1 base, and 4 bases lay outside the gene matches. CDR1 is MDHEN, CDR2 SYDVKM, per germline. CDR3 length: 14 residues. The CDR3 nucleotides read TGTGCCAGCAGTTTATTGGGACAGAGTTACGAGCAGTACTTC. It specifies CASSLLGQSYEQYF.